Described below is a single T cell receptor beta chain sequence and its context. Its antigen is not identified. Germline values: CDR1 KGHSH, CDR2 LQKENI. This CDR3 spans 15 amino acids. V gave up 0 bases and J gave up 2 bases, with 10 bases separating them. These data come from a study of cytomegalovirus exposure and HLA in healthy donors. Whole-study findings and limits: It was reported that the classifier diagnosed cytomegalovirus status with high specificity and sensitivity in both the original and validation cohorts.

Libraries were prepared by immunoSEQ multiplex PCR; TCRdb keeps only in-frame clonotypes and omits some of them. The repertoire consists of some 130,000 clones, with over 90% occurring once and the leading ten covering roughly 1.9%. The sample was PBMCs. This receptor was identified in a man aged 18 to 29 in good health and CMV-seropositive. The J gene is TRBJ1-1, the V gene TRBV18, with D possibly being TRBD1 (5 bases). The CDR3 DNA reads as TGTGCCAGCTCACCACCGGGGGGAGGCAACACTGAAGCTTTCTTT. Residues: CASSPPGGGNTEAFF.